This paragraph covers one TCR beta chain sequence. Its antigen is currently unknown. There are 14 residues in the CDR3. Germline V gene sequence: CDR1 LNHDA, CDR2 SQIVND (reference sequence). V was pared by 5 bases and J by 6 bases, with 8 bases of the junction left unmatched. This specimen comes from a study of beta chain features in type 1 diabetes. In the study overall: The patient and healthy donor groups were comparable for age, gender and cell yields. Study-level findings and limits: Significant though moderate, a shortening of TCRB CDR3s appeared in all four CD4+ subsets of Type 1 diabetes patients.

Per donor, one heparinised blood draw averaged around 120 mL. TCRB transcripts that were expressed got sequenced, as all of the isolated RNA had been reverse transcribed. Sequencing used immunoSEQ multiplex PCR; TCRdb keeps in-frame clones, though not all of them. The sample lists approximately 150,000 clones; around an eighth were seen once. This TCR was sampled from a man in his late teens or twenties with type 1 diabetes. Sequenced sample: central memory CD4+ T cells from blood. The V gene is TRBV19, the J gene TRBJ2-7; 9 bases line up with TRBD2. The chain's CDR3 is CASSPGLALVEQYF. The DNA for the CDR3 is TGTGCCAGTAGTCCTGGACTAGCGCTGGTCGAGCAGTACTTC.